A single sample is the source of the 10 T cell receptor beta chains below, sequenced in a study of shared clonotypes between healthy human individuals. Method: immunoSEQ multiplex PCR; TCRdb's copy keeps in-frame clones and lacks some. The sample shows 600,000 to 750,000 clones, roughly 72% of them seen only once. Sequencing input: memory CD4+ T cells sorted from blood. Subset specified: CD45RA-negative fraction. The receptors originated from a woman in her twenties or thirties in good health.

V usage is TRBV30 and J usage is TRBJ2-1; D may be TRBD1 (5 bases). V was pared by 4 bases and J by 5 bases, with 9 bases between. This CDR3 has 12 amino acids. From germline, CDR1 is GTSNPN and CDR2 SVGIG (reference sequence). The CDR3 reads CAWTGSDNEQFF. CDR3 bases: TGTGCCTGGACAGGGTCAGACAATGAGCAGTTCTTC.

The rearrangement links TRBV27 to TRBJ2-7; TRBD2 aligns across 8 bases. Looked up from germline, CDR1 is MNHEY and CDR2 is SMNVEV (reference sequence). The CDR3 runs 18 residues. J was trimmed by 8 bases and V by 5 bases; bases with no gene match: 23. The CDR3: CASSPLQPGTRAKAKQYF. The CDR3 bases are TGTGCCAGCAGTCCCCTTCAACCCGGGACTAGAGCGAAGGCCAAGCAGTACTTC.

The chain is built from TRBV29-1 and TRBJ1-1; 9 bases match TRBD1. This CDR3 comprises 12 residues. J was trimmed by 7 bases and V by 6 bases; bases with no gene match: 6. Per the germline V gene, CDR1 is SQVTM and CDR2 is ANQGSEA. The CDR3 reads CSVLQGADEAFF. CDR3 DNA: TGCAGCGTCCTACAGGGGGCAGATGAAGCTTTCTTT.

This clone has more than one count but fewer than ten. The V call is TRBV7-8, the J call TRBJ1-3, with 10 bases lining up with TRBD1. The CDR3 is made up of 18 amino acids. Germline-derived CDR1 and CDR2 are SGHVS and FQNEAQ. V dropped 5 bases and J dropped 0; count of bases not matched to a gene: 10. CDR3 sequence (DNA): TGTGCCAGCAGCCAGGACAGGGGGAATGTCCTCTCTGGAAACACCATATATTTT. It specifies CASSQDRGNVLSGNTIYF.

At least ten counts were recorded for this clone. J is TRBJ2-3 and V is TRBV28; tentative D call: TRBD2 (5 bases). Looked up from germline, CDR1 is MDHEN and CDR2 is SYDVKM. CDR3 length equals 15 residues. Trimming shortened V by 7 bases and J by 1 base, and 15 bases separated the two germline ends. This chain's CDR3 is CASTGRGMGTDTQYF. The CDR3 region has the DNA TGTGCCAGCACCGGCCGAGGGATGGGCACAGATACGCAGTATTTT.

As DNA, the CDR3 is TGTGCCAGCAGTTCGACCGCAGCGGGAGGCAGGTGGGAGCAGTACTTC. Its translation is CASSSTAAGGRWEQYF. The chain joins TRBV28 to TRBJ2-7, with 9 bases matching TRBD2. J lost 7 bases, V lost 4 bases, and 14 bases had no gene match. Germline loops: CDR1 MDHEN, CDR2 SYDVKM. The CDR3 has 16 residues.

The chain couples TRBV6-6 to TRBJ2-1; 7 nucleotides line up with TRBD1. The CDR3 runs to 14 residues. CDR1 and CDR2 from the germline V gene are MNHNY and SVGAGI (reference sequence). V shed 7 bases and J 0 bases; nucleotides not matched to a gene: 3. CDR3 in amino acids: CASTGGTSYNEQFF. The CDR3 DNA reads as TGTGCCAGCACAGGGGGTACCTCCTACAATGAGCAGTTCTTC.

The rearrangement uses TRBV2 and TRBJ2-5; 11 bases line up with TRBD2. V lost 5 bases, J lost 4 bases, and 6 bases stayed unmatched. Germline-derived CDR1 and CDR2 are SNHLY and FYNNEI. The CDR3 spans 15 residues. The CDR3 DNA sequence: TGTGCCAGCAGTTTAGCGGGAGGGCCGATAGAGACCCAGTACTTC. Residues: CASSLAGGPIETQYF.

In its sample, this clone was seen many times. The DNA of the CDR3 is TGCGCCAGCAGCCCGGGACAGTTTAGAGAAAAACTGTTTTTT. This gives the protein CASSPGQFREKLFF. The chain has TRBV4-1 and TRBJ1-4; TRBD1 matches 7 bases. Trimming took 4 bases from V and 8 from J; bases not matched to a gene: 7. The CDR3 sequence is 14 residues long. The germline V gene has CDR1 MGHRA and CDR2 YSYEKL.

In nucleotides, the CDR3 is TGTGCCAGTAGTAGTAATGCACTAACAACCTACGAGCAGTACTTC. Translated, it gives CASSSNALTTYEQYF. The chain couples TRBV19 to TRBJ2-7; D remains ambiguous. The CDR3 has 15 residues. CDR1 is LNHDA and CDR2 is SQIVND in the germline V gene (reference sequence). V lost 4 bases and J lost 2, with 15 bases in between.